These T cell receptor beta chains were read from a single sample in a study of T cells in Graves' hyperthyroidism and ophthalmopathy. From the multiplex PCR reads, TCRdb called clonotypes with MiXCR, one entry per CDR3 protein. Counted here are about 640,000 distinct CDR3 sequences, more than 20% occurring once; the ten biggest clones make up more than 30%. The sample consisted of blood. These receptors all stem from a young man with Graves' ophthalmopathy. Both conserved end residues are part of each CDR3. Fields, in order: D gene, J gene, V gene, clone size, CDR3 protein, CDR3 DNA. D genes are given only for firm matches. Not every row has a clone size; where given, it reads once, few, many or a size class.

d_call: TRBD1; j_call: TRBJ1-1; v_call: TRBV28; clone_size: many; cdr3_aa: CVSTLGPTGGRTEAFF; cdr3_nt: TGTGTCAGCACCTTGGGCCCGACAGGGGGCAGAACTGAAGCTTTCTTT
d_call: -; j_call: TRBJ2-5; v_call: TRBV5-6; clone_size: -; cdr3_aa: CASSLKIPRDIGETQYF; cdr3_nt: TGTGCCAGCAGCTTAAAGATACCCCGGGACATCGGAGAGACCCAGTACTTC
d_call: -; j_call: TRBJ1-2; v_call: TRBV6-2/TRBV6-3; clone_size: -; cdr3_aa: CASSYTTRFYGYTF; cdr3_nt: TGTGCCAGCAGTTACACGACAAGATTCTATGGCTACACCTTC
d_call: -; j_call: TRBJ1-4; v_call: TRBV30; clone_size: many; cdr3_aa: CAWSVLATNEKLFF; cdr3_nt: TGTGCCTGGAGTGTTCTCGCAACTAATGAAAAACTGTTTTTT
d_call: -; j_call: TRBJ1-5; v_call: TRBV12-3/TRBV12-4; clone_size: -; cdr3_aa: CASSSGTRVGPQHF; cdr3_nt: TGTGCCAGCAGTTCTGGGACACGAGTCGGGCCCCAGCATTTT
d_call: TRBD1; j_call: TRBJ1-5; v_call: TRBV18; clone_size: -; cdr3_aa: CASSPAWDRDNQPQHF; cdr3_nt: TGTGCCAGCTCACCGGCGTGGGACAGGGACAATCAGCCCCAGCATTTT
d_call: -; j_call: TRBJ2-1; v_call: TRBV7-3; clone_size: -; cdr3_aa: CASSFNRYNEQFF; cdr3_nt: TGTGCCAGCAGCTTTAACCGCTACAATGAGCAGTTCTTC
d_call: -; j_call: TRBJ2-1; v_call: TRBV27; clone_size: -; cdr3_aa: CASSFWASAPSSYNEQFF; cdr3_nt: TGTGCCAGCAGTTTCTGGGCCTCCGCTCCCAGTTCCTACAATGAGCAGTTCTTC
d_call: -; j_call: TRBJ1-1; v_call: TRBV11-2; clone_size: many; cdr3_aa: CASSLDLGARGVTEAFF; cdr3_nt: TGTGCCAGCAGCTTAGATCTGGGGGCGAGGGGGGTAACTGAAGCTTTCTTT
d_call: TRBD2; j_call: TRBJ2-5; v_call: TRBV2; clone_size: few; cdr3_aa: CATMRLAESKETQYF; cdr3_nt: TGTGCCACCATGAGACTAGCGGAAAGTAAAGAGACCCAGTACTTC
d_call: -; j_call: TRBJ2-1; v_call: TRBV12-3/TRBV12-4; clone_size: few; cdr3_aa: CASRNLTGGPGNEQFF; cdr3_nt: TGTGCCAGCCGAAATCTGACGGGGGGCCCAGGGAATGAGCAGTTCTTC
d_call: -; j_call: TRBJ2-3; v_call: TRBV12-3/TRBV12-4; clone_size: once; cdr3_aa: CASSLTGFGTDTQYF; cdr3_nt: TGTGCCAGCAGTTTAACAGGTTTCGGTACAGATACGCAGTATTTT
d_call: TRBD1; j_call: TRBJ1-5; v_call: TRBV9; clone_size: few; cdr3_aa: CASSQTGGVGQPQHF; cdr3_nt: TGTGCCAGCAGCCAAACAGGGGGCGTTGGTCAGCCCCAGCATTTT
d_call: -; j_call: TRBJ2-5; v_call: TRBV5-1; clone_size: few; cdr3_aa: CASSFRVGADQETQYF; cdr3_nt: TGCGCCAGCAGTTTTCGTGTAGGGGCGGACCAAGAGACCCAGTACTTC
d_call: -; j_call: TRBJ1-1; v_call: TRBV7-8; clone_size: many; cdr3_aa: CASRTLNTEAFF; cdr3_nt: TGTGCCAGCCGGACCCTGAACACTGAAGCTTTCTTT
d_call: -; j_call: TRBJ2-3; v_call: TRBV5-6; clone_size: many; cdr3_aa: CASSLYGPSTDTQYF; cdr3_nt: TGTGCCAGCAGCTTATACGGACCGAGCACAGATACGCAGTATTTT
d_call: TRBD1; j_call: TRBJ2-7; v_call: TRBV28; clone_size: -; cdr3_aa: CASSIRQTGTDYEQYF; cdr3_nt: TGTGCCAGCAGTATCCGTCAAACCGGGACAGATTACGAGCAGTACTTC
d_call: TRBD2; j_call: TRBJ2-3; v_call: TRBV20-1; clone_size: -; cdr3_aa: CSARGGRDFYTDTQYF; cdr3_nt: TGCAGTGCTAGAGGCGGGAGGGACTTCTACACAGATACGCAGTATTTT
d_call: TRBD1; j_call: TRBJ2-7; v_call: TRBV2; clone_size: few; cdr3_aa: CASVRPGQLSYEQYF; cdr3_nt: TGTGCCAGCGTCCGACCGGGACAGCTCTCCTACGAGCAGTACTTC
d_call: -; j_call: TRBJ1-5; v_call: TRBV4-1; clone_size: few; cdr3_aa: CASSLVAGVQPQHF; cdr3_nt: TGCGCCAGCAGCCTCGTGGCAGGGGTTCAGCCCCAGCATTTT
d_call: -; j_call: TRBJ2-3; v_call: TRBV9; clone_size: -; cdr3_aa: CASSVVGDTQYF; cdr3_nt: TGTGCCAGCAGCGTAGTTGGAGATACGCAGTATTTT
d_call: TRBD2; j_call: TRBJ2-7; v_call: TRBV3-1; clone_size: many; cdr3_aa: CASSRLTSQQSYEQYF; cdr3_nt: TGTGCCAGCAGCCGACTGACTAGCCAGCAATCATACGAGCAGTACTTC
d_call: TRBD1; j_call: TRBJ1-2; v_call: TRBV6-1; clone_size: -; cdr3_aa: CASSEWDSNYGYTF; cdr3_nt: TGTGCCAGCAGTGAATGGGACAGTAACTATGGCTACACCTTC
d_call: -; j_call: TRBJ1-1; v_call: TRBV19; clone_size: few; cdr3_aa: CASSWPHDTEAFF; cdr3_nt: TGTGCCAGTAGTTGGCCCCACGACACTGAAGCTTTCTTT
d_call: -; j_call: TRBJ1-2; v_call: TRBV28; clone_size: -; cdr3_aa: CASSITGANGYTF; cdr3_nt: TGTGCCAGCAGTATTACGGGGGCAAATGGCTACACCTTC
d_call: TRBD1; j_call: TRBJ2-5; v_call: TRBV24-1; clone_size: -; cdr3_aa: CATSDLGTGGGETQYF; cdr3_nt: TGTGCCACCAGTGATTTGGGGACAGGGGGCGGGGAGACCCAGTACTTC
d_call: TRBD2; j_call: TRBJ2-7; v_call: TRBV30; clone_size: -; cdr3_aa: CAWSGGGLAGDYYEQYF; cdr3_nt: TGTGCCTGGAGTGGTGGGGGACTAGCGGGGGATTACTACGAGCAGTACTTC
d_call: -; j_call: TRBJ2-3; v_call: TRBV28; clone_size: many; cdr3_aa: CASSLSSGSTDTQYF; cdr3_nt: TGTGCCAGCAGTTTATCCTCGGGAAGCACAGATACGCAGTATTTT
d_call: -; j_call: TRBJ1-1; v_call: TRBV3-1; clone_size: -; cdr3_aa: CASSHQWRGTGNTEAFF; cdr3_nt: TGTGCCAGCAGCCATCAGTGGAGGGGGACGGGGAACACTGAAGCTTTCTTT
d_call: -; j_call: TRBJ2-3; v_call: TRBV6-1; clone_size: -; cdr3_aa: CASKGEVDTQYF; cdr3_nt: TGTGCCAGCAAGGGGGAGGTAGATACGCAGTATTTT
d_call: TRBD2; j_call: TRBJ2-3; v_call: TRBV10-3; clone_size: once; cdr3_aa: CAISGGGTSGRTVSPSSTDTQYF; cdr3_nt: TGTGCCATCAGTGGTGGTGGGACTAGCGGGAGAACAGTTTCCCCCTCTAGCACAGATACGCAGTATTTT
d_call: -; j_call: TRBJ1-1; v_call: TRBV7-6; clone_size: few; cdr3_aa: CASSPAGAPGTGFDTEAFF; cdr3_nt: TGTGCCAGCAGCCCAGCGGGGGCACCAGGGACGGGTTTCGACACTGAAGCTTTCTTT
d_call: TRBD2; j_call: TRBJ2-3; v_call: TRBV11-3; clone_size: many; cdr3_aa: CASSLSGLAGEDTQYF; cdr3_nt: TGTGCCAGCAGCCTATCTGGACTAGCGGGAGAAGATACGCAGTATTTT
d_call: -; j_call: TRBJ1-4; v_call: TRBV4-2; clone_size: -; cdr3_aa: CASSQHKGLEIPNEKLFF; cdr3_nt: TGTGCCAGCAGCCAACACAAGGGACTTGAAATACCTAATGAAAAACTGTTTTTT
d_call: TRBD1; j_call: TRBJ2-7; v_call: TRBV29-1; clone_size: few; cdr3_aa: CSVGDSTYEQYF; cdr3_nt: TGCAGCGTTGGGGACAGCACCTACGAGCAGTACTTC
d_call: -; j_call: TRBJ2-7; v_call: TRBV4-1; clone_size: -; cdr3_aa: CASSQVVSPRSYEQYF; cdr3_nt: TGCGCCAGCAGCCAAGTGGTGTCTCCCCGCTCCTACGAGCAGTACTTC
d_call: TRBD1; j_call: TRBJ1-1; v_call: TRBV10-3; clone_size: many; cdr3_aa: CAISDRDRPVGAFF; cdr3_nt: TGTGCCATCAGCGACCGGGACAGACCCGTTGGGGCTTTCTTT
d_call: -; j_call: TRBJ1-5; v_call: TRBV6-2/TRBV6-3; clone_size: many; cdr3_aa: CASSYSRGTSNQPQHF; cdr3_nt: TGTGCCAGCAGTTACTCGAGGGGGACGAGCAATCAGCCCCAGCATTTT
d_call: TRBD2; j_call: TRBJ2-1; v_call: TRBV27; clone_size: many; cdr3_aa: CASSLPPRAGGNNEQFF; cdr3_nt: TGTGCCAGCAGTTTGCCCCCCCGAGCGGGAGGCAACAATGAGCAGTTCTTC
d_call: TRBD2; j_call: TRBJ2-2; v_call: TRBV30; clone_size: -; cdr3_aa: CAWRSSGRGTGELFF; cdr3_nt: TGTGCCTGGAGATCAAGCGGGAGGGGGACCGGGGAGCTGTTTTTT
d_call: TRBD2; j_call: TRBJ2-3; v_call: TRBV2; clone_size: many; cdr3_aa: CASKETSGSDTQYF; cdr3_nt: TGTGCCAGCAAGGAGACTAGCGGATCAGATACGCAGTATTTT
d_call: TRBD1; j_call: TRBJ2-1; v_call: TRBV30; clone_size: -; cdr3_aa: CAWRWDRGFEGNEQFF; cdr3_nt: TGTGCCTGGAGGTGGGACAGGGGATTTGAAGGCAATGAGCAGTTCTTC
d_call: TRBD1; j_call: TRBJ1-6; v_call: TRBV3-1; clone_size: many; cdr3_aa: CASSRTGGSSPLHF; cdr3_nt: TGTGCCAGCAGTCGGACAGGGGGAAGTTCACCCCTCCACTTT
d_call: -; j_call: TRBJ1-1; v_call: TRBV7-8; clone_size: -; cdr3_aa: CASSFHRETGRPEAFF; cdr3_nt: TGTGCCAGCAGCTTTCACAGGGAAACTGGACGTCCTGAAGCTTTCTTT
d_call: -; j_call: TRBJ1-5; v_call: TRBV27; clone_size: few; cdr3_aa: CASSFGDFSSNQPQHF; cdr3_nt: TGTGCCAGCAGTTTCGGGGACTTCAGTAGCAATCAGCCCCAGCATTTT
d_call: TRBD2; j_call: TRBJ2-1; v_call: TRBV30; clone_size: few; cdr3_aa: CAWNTWQGKREKISYNEQFF; cdr3_nt: TGTGCCTGGAACACCTGGCAGGGCAAGCGGGAGAAGATATCCTACAATGAGCAGTTCTTC
d_call: -; j_call: TRBJ2-1; v_call: TRBV20-1; clone_size: -; cdr3_aa: CSARDMVGGTYNEQFF; cdr3_nt: TGCAGTGCTAGAGATATGGTTGGAGGAACCTACAATGAGCAGTTCTTC
d_call: -; j_call: TRBJ1-5; v_call: TRBV28; clone_size: few; cdr3_aa: CASLRWGYSNQPQHF; cdr3_nt: TGTGCCAGCCTCCGGTGGGGCTATAGCAATCAGCCCCAGCATTTT
d_call: -; j_call: TRBJ2-3; v_call: TRBV27; clone_size: few; cdr3_aa: CASSLMQGSTDTQYF; cdr3_nt: TGTGCCAGCAGTTTAATGCAGGGGAGCACAGATACGCAGTATTTT
d_call: -; j_call: TRBJ1-3; v_call: TRBV2; clone_size: -; cdr3_aa: CASSETSVSGNTIYF; cdr3_nt: TGTGCCAGCAGTGAAACGTCCGTCTCTGGAAACACCATATATTTT
d_call: -; j_call: TRBJ2-1; v_call: TRBV18; clone_size: few; cdr3_aa: CASSPQGFYNEQFF; cdr3_nt: TGTGCCAGCTCACCCCAGGGGTTCTACAATGAGCAGTTCTTC
d_call: TRBD1; j_call: TRBJ1-1; v_call: TRBV27; clone_size: -; cdr3_aa: CAGRPRGRGTEAFF; cdr3_nt: TGTGCCGGCAGACCCAGGGGGCGCGGCACTGAAGCTTTCTTT
d_call: -; j_call: TRBJ1-1; v_call: TRBV3-1; clone_size: few; cdr3_aa: CASSQDSLSQVLDLAFF; cdr3_nt: TGTGCCAGCAGCCAAGATAGTCTCTCGCAGGTTCTTGATTTGGCTTTCTTT
d_call: -; j_call: TRBJ2-1; v_call: TRBV24-1; clone_size: few; cdr3_aa: CATSEVGPSYNEQFF; cdr3_nt: TGTGCCACCAGTGAGGTCGGGCCTTCCTACAATGAGCAGTTCTTC
d_call: -; j_call: TRBJ2-7; v_call: TRBV6-1; clone_size: few; cdr3_aa: CASSTSGNSYEQYF; cdr3_nt: TGTGCCAGCAGCACAAGCGGCAACTCCTACGAGCAGTACTTC
d_call: TRBD1; j_call: TRBJ2-7; v_call: TRBV7-2; clone_size: many; cdr3_aa: CATRDRGTYEQYF; cdr3_nt: TGTGCCACCCGGGACAGGGGGACTTACGAGCAGTACTTC
d_call: TRBD1; j_call: TRBJ1-2; v_call: TRBV10-2; clone_size: -; cdr3_aa: CASSEGRGSYGYTF; cdr3_nt: TGCGCCAGCAGTGAGGGCAGGGGGTCCTATGGCTACACCTTC
d_call: -; j_call: TRBJ2-7; v_call: TRBV28; clone_size: few; cdr3_aa: CASKAGSSEQYF; cdr3_nt: TGTGCCAGCAAGGCAGGGTCCTCCGAGCAGTACTTC